The 24 T cell receptor beta chains presented below share a single source sample, sequenced in a study of T cells in Graves' hyperthyroidism and ophthalmopathy. TCR beta CDR3 sequences were amplified from RNA transcripts. First-round RT-PCR with HTBI primers amplified the TCR CDR3 region. Using its own MiXCR run on the multiplex PCR reads, TCRdb lists one record per CDR3 protein. The sample carries a few hundred thousand distinct CDR3 sequences, 17% recorded once. Sequencing was carried out using blood. Receptors originate from a young woman with Graves' ophthalmopathy.

This clonotype has only a few counts. The V call is TRBV2, the J call TRBJ1-6; D is perhaps TRBD1 (5 bases). Germline lookup yields CDR1 SNHLY and CDR2 FYNNEI. This CDR3 is 16 amino acids long. V shed 7 bases and J shed 0 bases, with 13 bases lying between them. The DNA for the CDR3 is TGTGCCAGCATGTTGACAGACAGCTCCTATAATTCACCCCTCCACTTT. Translated, it gives CASMLTDSSYNSPLHF.

This clonotype was found many times. The gene calls are TRBV6-2 or TRBV6-3 and TRBJ2-3; D remains ambiguous. Germline-derived CDR1 and CDR2 are MNHEY and SVGEGT. V was trimmed by 7 bases and J by 7 bases, leaving 12 bases between them. This CDR3 comprises 12 residues. CDR3 bases: TGTGCCAGCACCCAAGTGGGTAATACGCAGTATTTT. Residues: CASTQVGNTQYF.

Comments on this clonotype: Compared with germline, one end of the junction differs, possibly owing to a read error. This chain links TRBV24-1 with TRBJ1-1; D is unresolved. CDR3 size: 13 residues. Germline CDR1 reads KGHDR; CDR2 reads SFDVKD. CDR3: CATSDPMNAEAFF. The CDR3 nucleotides are TGCGCCACCAGTGACCCAATGAACGCTGAAGCTTTCTTT.

The chain recombines TRBV7-3 with TRBJ2-3; no definite D call. Germline CDR1 SGHTA, CDR2 FQGTGA. V lost 1 base, J lost 2 bases, and 7 bases lay in between. The CDR3 runs to 14 residues. The CDR3 region has the DNA TGTGCCAGCAGCTTAATGGCGGTCACAGATACGCAGTATTTT. This codes for CASSLMAVTDTQYF.

The CDR3 spells CASSPVYRGRFHF. The CDR3, as DNA: TGTGCCAGCAGCCCGGTTTACAGGGGCAGATTCCACTTT. This chain links TRBV28 with TRBJ1-6, with TRBD1 identical over 7 bases. Germline V gene lookup returns CDR1 MDHEN and CDR2 SYDVKM. The CDR3 is 13 residues long. J was trimmed by 17 bases and V by 6 bases; bases with no gene match: 13.

This clonotype was recorded at least ten times. The rearrangement links TRBV2 to TRBJ1-4; D call uncertain. Germline CDR1 reads SNHLY; CDR2 reads FYNNEI. V lost 3 bases to trimming and J lost 0 bases, with 8 bases between them. CDR3 length equals 15 residues. For the CDR3, the DNA is TGTGCCAGCAGTGACCCCGAGGCAACTAATGAAAAACTGTTTTTT. It translates to CASSDPEATNEKLFF. Drawing the rest from reference TRBV2 and TRBJ1-4, the complete variable domain is EPEVTQTPSHQVTQMGQEVILRCVPISNHLYFYWYRQILGQKVEFLVSFYNNEISEKSEIFDDQFSVERPDGSNFTLKIRSTKLEDSAMYFCASSDPEATNEKLFFGSGTQLSVL.

This clonotype came up a few times. The chain joins TRBV7-6 to TRBJ1-5; the D is unclear. The ends were cut back, 1 base at V and 7 bases at J, with 11 bases in the middle. CDR1 is SGHVS, CDR2 FNYEAQ, per germline. The CDR3 runs to 14 residues. CDR3 bases: TGTGCCAGCAGCTTAGAGCGGGGTGGACAGCCCCAGCATTTT. Encoded protein: CASSLERGGQPQHF.

This clonotype was seen at least ten times. The CDR3 here is CAWSAVTEAFF. Written as DNA, the CDR3 is TGTGCCTGGAGTGCGGTAACTGAAGCTTTCTTT. The genes are TRBV30 and TRBJ1-1; D is undetermined. Germline loops: CDR1 GTSNPN, CDR2 SVGIG (reference sequence). The V end was cut by 1 base, the J end by 5 bases, with 5 bases between. The CDR3 length is 11 residues. The full variable domain, in which reference TRBV30 and TRBJ1-1 provide the parts outside the CDR3, is SQTIHQWPATLVQPVGSPLSLECTVEGTSNPNLYWYRQAAGRGLQLLFYSVGIGQISSEVPQNLSASRPQDRQFILSSKKLLLSDSGFYLCAWSAVTEAFFGQGTRLTVV.

This clonotype was detected ten times or more. The chain couples TRBV2 to TRBJ1-2, with D perhaps matching TRBD1 (6 bases). Per germline, CDR1 SNHLY and CDR2 FYNNEI. V shed 1 base and J shed 7 bases, with 10 bases lying between them. The CDR3 runs to 13 residues. The CDR3 spells CASSEDRDTGYTF. In nucleotides, the CDR3 is TGTGCCAGCAGTGAAGACAGGGATACTGGCTACACCTTC.

This clonotype was observed many times. This rearrangement joins TRBV3-1 to TRBJ2-1, with 7 bases that match TRBD2. J gave up 7 bases and V 8 bases, and 8 bases lay outside the gene matches. CDR1 LGHDT and CDR2 YNNKEL come from the germline V gene (reference sequence). This CDR3 contains 13 residues. CDR3 sequence: CASGRTSRNEQFF. The CDR3 DNA follows: TGTGCCAGCGGGAGGACTAGTCGGAATGAGCAGTTCTTC.

This clonotype has at least ten counts. The chain is built from TRBV2 and TRBJ2-3; TRBD2 matches 8 bases. The CDR3 is made up of 15 amino acids. Germline lookup yields CDR1 SNHLY and CDR2 FYNNEI. J gave up 5 bases and V 0 bases, and 4 bases lay outside the gene matches. CDR3 sequence (DNA): TGTGCCAGCAGTGAAGCGCGGGAGGAGGTAGATACGCAGTATTTT. Amino acids: CASSEAREEVDTQYF.

The gene calls are TRBV20-1 and TRBJ1-2, with D possibly being TRBD1 (6 bases). CDR1 and CDR2 from the germline V gene are DFQATT and SNEGSKA (reference sequence). Trimming took 0 bases from V and 1 from J, leaving 15 bases between them. The CDR3 length is 16 residues. The CDR3 sequence is CSARDLETGFNYGYTF. CDR3 nucleotides: TGCAGTGCTAGAGATCTCGAGACAGGATTTAACTATGGCTACACCTTC.

This clonotype showed up many times. The chain employs TRBV20-1 and TRBJ2-5; 8 bases are a match to TRBD2. The germline V gene has CDR1 DFQATT and CDR2 SNEGSKA (reference sequence). Unmatched junction bases numbered 7, after V lost 0 bases and J lost 7 bases. CDR3 length equals 14 residues. The CDR3 protein is CSARDRLASWTQYF. In DNA, the CDR3 is TGCAGTGCTAGAGACCGACTAGCGTCGTGGACCCAGTACTTC.

The chain links TRBV10-2 to TRBJ2-3; TRBD2 is a possible D gene (7 bases). V dropped 0 bases and J dropped 2 bases, with 15 bases sitting between them. Germline CDR1 and CDR2: WSHSY and SAAADI. This CDR3 has 17 amino acids. DNA for the CDR3: TGCGCCAGCAGTGAGTCGAAGGGGGGGGCTTACACAGATACGCAGTATTTT. It yields the protein CASSESKGGAYTDTQYF.

This clonotype was detected many times. The chain uses TRBV13 and TRBJ2-5; 12 positions agree with TRBD2. This CDR3 has 16 amino acids. Losses at the gene ends were 4 bases for V and 4 bases for J; bases not matched to a gene: 7. Per germline, CDR1 PRHDT and CDR2 FYEKMQ (reference sequence). In DNA, the CDR3 is TGTGCCAGCAGCTCAACTAGCGGGGGGCCAGGAGAGACCCAGTACTTC. This sequence encodes CASSSTSGGPGETQYF.

The gene calls are TRBV13 and TRBJ1-2; a possible D gene is TRBD1 (6 bases). CDR1 PRHDT and CDR2 FYEKMQ come from the germline V gene (reference sequence). Trimming took off 5 bases at V and 5 bases at J, with 12 bases between the two ends. CDR3 length: 13 residues. The CDR3 reads CASSRSGEYGYTF. The CDR3 nucleotides are TGTGCCAGCAGCCGTTCAGGGGAATATGGCTACACCTTC.

This clonotype was recorded at least ten times. The genes are TRBV4-1 and TRBJ1-1, with unresolved D. Germline loops: CDR1 MGHRA, CDR2 YSYEKL. There are 14 residues in the CDR3. Between the trimmed V and J ends, which lost 1 base and 2 bases, there was a span of 8 bases. In DNA form, the CDR3 reads TGCGCCAGCAGCCAAGGTCCAGCAAACACTGAAGCTTTCTTT. As protein: CASSQGPANTEAFF.

This clonotype was picked up many times. V gene TRBV11-3 combines with J gene TRBJ2-5, with 9 bases fitting TRBD1. The CDR3 is 14 residues long. V was pared by 6 bases and J by 3 bases, with 5 bases of the junction left unmatched. The V gene's germline CDR1 is SGHNT and CDR2 YENEEA. The CDR3 DNA is TGTGCCAGCAGTAAAGACAGGGGGGAAGAGACCCAGTACTTC. It specifies CASSKDRGEETQYF.

This clonotype came up many times. The J gene is TRBJ1-2, the V gene TRBV11-3; TRBD1 might be the D (6 bases). Trimming took off 5 bases at V and 3 bases at J, with 19 bases between the two ends. This CDR3 is 16 amino acids long. Germline CDR1 SGHNT, CDR2 YENEEA. The CDR3 here is CASSPPLHGGHYGYTF. CDR3 in DNA: TGTGCCAGCAGCCCACCCCTACACGGGGGCCACTATGGCTACACCTTC.

The V call is TRBV2, the J call TRBJ2-3, with D possibly TRBD2 on 5 matching bases. The V end was cut by 11 bases, the J end by 2 bases, with 14 bases between. The CDR3 is made up of 13 amino acids. The germline gives CDR1 SNHLY, CDR2 FYNNEI. Written as DNA, the CDR3 is TGTGCCGGACGAAGAGGGTCCACAGATACGCAGTATTTT. Translation gives CAGRRGSTDTQYF.

This clonotype has at least ten counts. The chain has TRBV20-1 and TRBJ2-3; 7 positions agree with TRBD2. This CDR3 is 14 amino acids long. V lost 3 bases to trimming and J lost 2 bases; unmatched junction nucleotides: 5. The germline gives CDR1 DFQATT, CDR2 SNEGSKA (reference sequence). The CDR3 spells CSASPGGFTDTQYF. The CDR3 DNA sequence: TGCAGTGCTAGCCCCGGGGGGTTCACAGATACGCAGTATTTT.

At least ten counts were recorded for this clonotype. J is TRBJ1-1 and V is TRBV18; perhaps TRBD1 as D (5 bases). Trimming stripped 5 bases from V and 5 bases from J, with 18 bases between. Germline CDR1 reads KGHSH; CDR2 reads LQKENI. This CDR3 is built from 15 residues. CDR3 sequence: CASSSKMGVVTEAFF. The CDR3 DNA reads as TGTGCCAGCTCATCAAAAATGGGGGTTGTGACTGAAGCTTTCTTT.

This clonotype was observed many times. The chain has TRBV7-2 and TRBJ2-5; perhaps D is TRBD1 or TRBD2 (7 bases each). Germline CDR1 reads SGHTA; CDR2 reads FQGNSA. The germline V and J ends were trimmed by 5 bases and 6 bases, with 19 bases remaining between them. CDR3 length: 15 amino acids. CDR3 protein: CASSPGGGGGKTQYF. In nucleotides, the CDR3 is TGTGCCAGCAGCCCCGGGGGAGGGGGCGGGAAGACCCAGTACTTC.

This clonotype was counted between two and nine times. Here the CDR3 reads CASNPGGQGVPTEAFF. In DNA, the CDR3 is TGTGCCAGCAATCCCGGGGGACAGGGGGTCCCTACTGAAGCTTTCTTT. The chain has TRBV7-9 and TRBJ1-1, with 11 bases identical to TRBD1. The CDR3 contains 16 residues. The V gene end was trimmed by 7 bases and the J gene end by 5 bases; junction bases not matched to a gene: 12. The germline V gene encodes CDR1 SEHNR and CDR2 FQNEAQ (reference sequence).